Listed below are T cell receptor beta chains from one sample, sequenced in a study of control samples from healthy donors and cancer patients. Profiled with immunoSEQ multiplex PCR; TCRdb holds only in-frame clones, not every one. The repertoire holds about 100,000 clones, with approximately 84% as singletons. What was sequenced was blood. The receptors derive from a man aged 18 to 29 in good health. The CDR3 runs from the conserved cysteine through the conserved F or W. A D gene is named only where the DNA matches it firmly. Clone size appears in some rows only: once, few, many, or a class for an expanded clone.

v_gene	abundance	d_gene	j_gene	CDR3aa
TRBV20-1	.	.	TRBJ2-3	CSARVLAQYF
TRBV6-5	.	.	TRBJ1-1	CASSYGRNTEAFF
TRBV5-4	once	.	TRBJ1-2	CASSLEGGAYGYTF
TRBV11-2	.	TRBD1	TRBJ1-6	CASSSKRTGGSYNSPLHF
TRBV12-3/TRBV12-4	.	.	TRBJ1-2	CASSPRGAEGYTF
TRBV6-5	.	.	TRBJ2-7	CASSTLSTSGEQYF
TRBV2	.	.	TRBJ1-2	CASSAILYGYTF
TRBV11-2	.	TRBD1	TRBJ2-4	CASSLGTGLAKNIQYF
TRBV21-1	.	.	TRBJ1-1	CASSKGALRVNTEAFF
TRBV30	.	.	TRBJ1-1	CAWCSTGRLKEAFF
TRBV7-9	.	.	TRBJ2-5	CASRQGLGRQETQYF
TRBV9	few	.	TRBJ2-5	CASSVSRGETQYF
TRBV6-1	once	.	TRBJ2-1	CASSEFKYNNEQFF
TRBV25-1	.	.	TRBJ2-1	CASSPSPLRFPQFF
TRBV19	.	.	TRBJ1-3	CASSAGTQRNTIYF
TRBV29-1	.	.	TRBJ2-6	CSVGTQTPGANVLTF
TRBV6-2/TRBV6-3	.	TRBD1	TRBJ2-1	CASSYLSGTGGFYNEQFF
TRBV18	.	TRBD2	TRBJ2-1	CASSPQTSGGANEQFF
TRBV4-3	.	.	TRBJ2-1	CASSQEGRPRGSNEQFF
TRBV10-1	.	.	TRBJ1-1	CASSESMVIRCMNTEAFF
TRBV3-1/TRBV3-2	few	.	TRBJ1-2	CASSPGPTNYGYTF
TRBV7-2	.	.	TRBJ2-5	CASSLVGGIQETQYF
TRBV19	.	TRBD2	TRBJ2-3	CASKERGGADTQYF
TRBV5-6	few	.	TRBJ1-1	CASSLVLGERRNTEAFF
TRBV4-3	.	TRBD1	TRBJ2-3	CASSQEISGGGRDTQYF
TRBV5-1	.	.	TRBJ1-5	CASSSPGPTLVPYSNQPQHF
TRBV28	.	.	TRBJ1-1	CASSVATEAFF
TRBV12-3/TRBV12-4	.	.	TRBJ1-2	CASRASDYGYTF
TRBV15	.	TRBD1	TRBJ1-2	CATSREGQGAYGYTF
TRBV4-1	.	.	TRBJ1-5	CASSQVNMGFRADQPQHF
TRBV28	once	.	TRBJ1-5	CASSLHKGHQNQPQHF
TRBV6-4	.	.	TRBJ1-1	CASSDSKRGKTEAFF
TRBV11-2	.	TRBD1	TRBJ1-5	CASSLTGASNQPQHF
TRBV6-5	.	.	TRBJ1-1	CASRIKGPSTEAFF
TRBV20-1	.	.	TRBJ1-4	CSASRPANEKLFF
TRBV5-1	.	TRBD2	TRBJ2-3	CASSPGLAGGYDTQYF
TRBV6-5	.	.	TRBJ1-5	CASSLRPEGQPQHF
TRBV9	.	.	TRBJ2-3	CASSVLTDTQYF
TRBV24-1	.	TRBD1	TRBJ2-1	CATSPGTGNDNEQFF
TRBV27	.	.	TRBJ1-5	CASSLSFGVTEPQHF
TRBV5-1	.	TRBD2	TRBJ2-3	CASSPGLAGGPMDTQYF
TRBV19	.	.	TRBJ1-2	CASSIDPNRYGYTF
TRBV9	.	.	TRBJ2-2	CASSVRIETGELFF
TRBV2	.	.	TRBJ1-2	CASSRTPHGYTF
TRBV19	.	.	TRBJ1-2	CASRRTVLSGYTF
TRBV4-1	.	.	TRBJ1-5	CASSHWDADNQPQHF
TRBV7-9	.	.	TRBJ1-2	CASTRQELNGYTF
TRBV19	once	TRBD2	TRBJ2-5	CASSPRSMLSGGETQYF
TRBV24-1	.	.	TRBJ2-1	CATSDYQRSKNEQFF
TRBV7-2	.	.	TRBJ2-5	CASSLPSGQETQYF
TRBV10-3	.	TRBD1	TRBJ2-1	CAISSTGAPLYNEQFF
TRBV29-1	.	.	TRBJ2-3	CSVVLATDTQYF
TRBV6-1	.	.	TRBJ2-5	CASSEVLVADFQETQYF
TRBV12-3/TRBV12-4	.	.	TRBJ2-7	CASSLMRSEQYF
TRBV6-6	.	TRBD2	TRBJ2-3	CASLAGVRTDTQYF
TRBV29-1	.	.	TRBJ1-3	CSVEWGRGPAGNTIYF
TRBV14	few	.	TRBJ1-1	CASRGTGWNAEAFF